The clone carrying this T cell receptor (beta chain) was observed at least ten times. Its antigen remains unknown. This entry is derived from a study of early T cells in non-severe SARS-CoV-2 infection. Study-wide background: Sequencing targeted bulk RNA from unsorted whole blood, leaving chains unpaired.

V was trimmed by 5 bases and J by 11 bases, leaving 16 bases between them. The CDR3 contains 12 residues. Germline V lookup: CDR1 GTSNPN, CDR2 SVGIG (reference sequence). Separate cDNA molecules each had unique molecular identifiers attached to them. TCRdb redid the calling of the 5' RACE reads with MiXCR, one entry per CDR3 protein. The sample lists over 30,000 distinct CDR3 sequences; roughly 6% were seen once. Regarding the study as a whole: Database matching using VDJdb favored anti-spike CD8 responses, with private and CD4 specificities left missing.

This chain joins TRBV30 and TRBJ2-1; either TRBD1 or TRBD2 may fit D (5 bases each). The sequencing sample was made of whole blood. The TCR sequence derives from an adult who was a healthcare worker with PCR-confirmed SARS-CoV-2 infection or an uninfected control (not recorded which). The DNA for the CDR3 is TGTGCCTGGTCTTATCCCGAGGGGAAGCAGTTCTTC. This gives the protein CAWSYPEGKQFF.